The T cell receptor (beta chain) described here comes from a study of glioma-infiltrating T cells. Whole-study results and caveats: Only very few CDR3 sequences appeared in both tissue and blood. Non-neoplastic patients had below-expected tissue-blood divergence, while all gliomas exceeded expectation.

A note on this clonotype: What it binds is unknown. This sequence may be a read error, since a much larger clone differs from it by one base.

TCR alpha and beta CDR3 regions were amplified from RNA using iRepertoire nested multiplex PCR. One-step reverse transcription and amplification started from approximately 100-400 ng of tissue mRNA or PBMC total RNA. MiXCR, run by TCRdb on the multiplex PCR reads, gives a single entry per CDR3 protein. The sample has 160,000 or so distinct CDR3 sequences, about 47% seen once. This TCR came from a human donor with low-grade glioma or glioblastoma, undergoing nonglioma brain surgery, or in good health (not recorded which). The material sequenced was glioma tissue, nonneoplastic brain tissue, or PBMCs (not recorded which).

CDR3 amino acids: CASSPPGPEQYF. CDR3 DNA: TGTGCCAGCAGCCCTCCGGGACCGGAGCAGTACTTC. The J gene is TRBJ2-7, the V gene TRBV5-4; possibly TRBD1 or TRBD2 for D (5 bases each). Trimming removed 4 bases from V and 7 bases from J, with 12 bases in between. This CDR3 contains 12 residues. Looked up from germline, CDR1 is SGHNT and CDR2 is YYREEE (reference sequence).